Shown below are 24 T cell receptor beta chains from a single sample sequenced in a study of T cell responses to AZD1222 COVID-19 vaccine. TCRdb's table, derived via immunoSEQ multiplex PCR, lists solely in-frame clones and lacks some. The sample lists about 160,000 clones; nearly 90% were seen once. This specimen was peripheral blood, taken on day 0 of AZD1222 vaccination. Receptor source: an adult in good health.

The chain employs TRBV11-3 and TRBJ2-7; D is perhaps TRBD2 (6 bases). Trimming cost V 0 bases and J 0 bases, with 9 bases left between them. The CDR3 is 15 amino acids. In germline, CDR1 is SGHNT, CDR2 YENEEA. CDR3 sequence: CASSLDPGVSYEQYF. The CDR3 DNA follows: TGTGCCAGCAGCTTAGATCCGGGGGTCTCCTACGAGCAGTACTTC. Full variable domain (outside the CDR3, taken from reference TRBV11-3 and TRBJ2-7): EAGVVQSPRYKIIEKKQPVAFWCNPISGHNTLYWYLQNLGQGPELLIRYENEEAVDDSQLPKDRFSAERLKGVDSTLKIQPAELGDSAVYLCASSLDPGVSYEQYFGPGTRLTVT.

The chain carries TRBV4-2 and TRBJ1-3, with 9 nucleotides matching TRBD1. The ends lost 0 bases at V and 4 bases at J; junction bases unmatched: 10. The CDR3 is 18 amino acids. Germline CDR1 reads LGHNA; CDR2 reads YNFKEQ. Here the CDR3 DNA reads TGTGCCAGCAGCCAAGAAGGGCCAGGGGACAGGGAGGGAAACACCATATATTTT. Its protein product is CASSQEGPGDREGNTIYF.

This sequence joins TRBV2 and TRBJ1-2, with TRBD1 matching 9 bases. With V trimmed by 4 bases and J by 2 bases, 5 bases remained unmatched. The CDR3 sequence is 15 residues long. Per germline, CDR1 SNHLY and CDR2 FYNNEI. CDR3 DNA: TGTGCCAGCAGTGTCGGGACAGGGAGGAACTATGGCTACACCTTC. Its protein is CASSVGTGRNYGYTF.

This clone was detected only once. The CDR3 DNA reads TGTGCCAGCAGTTACAGGACGGCGATCAATCAGCCCCAGCATTTT. It translates to CASSYRTAINQPQHF. The chain carries TRBV6-2 or TRBV6-3 and TRBJ1-5; D gene uncertain. The CDR3 is 15 amino acids. Germline V lookup: CDR1 MNHEY, CDR2 SVGEGT. V was shortened by 2 bases and J by 3 bases, with 11 bases between the two germline ends.

The chain joins TRBV19 to TRBJ2-5; TRBD1 might be the D (7 bases). V lost 7 bases to trimming and J lost 5 bases, with 14 bases between them. CDR3 length: 13 amino acids. Per germline, CDR1 LNHDA and CDR2 SQIVND (reference sequence). The CDR3 nucleotides read TGTGCCAGTAACCTCCCAGGGGGGGAGACCCAGTACTTC. It translates to CASNLPGGETQYF.

The table lists this clone with a few counts. V usage is TRBV6-5 and J usage is TRBJ1-1, with TRBD1 as a possible D gene (6 bases). The CDR3 spans 13 residues. V was clipped by 9 bases and J by 1 base, with 12 bases between them. The germline V gene has CDR1 MNHEY and CDR2 SVGAGI. Here the CDR3 reads CASTGTANTEAFF. The CDR3 DNA reads as TGTGCCAGTACAGGGACGGCGAACACTGAAGCTTTCTTT.

V gene TRBV6-5 combines with J gene TRBJ1-4; D may be TRBD1 (5 bases). V dropped 2 bases and J dropped 10 bases, with 17 bases sitting between them. The CDR3 is 15 amino acids. The V gene's germline CDR1 is MNHEY and CDR2 SVGAGI. In DNA, the CDR3 is TGTGCCAGCAGTTACGCCGGGACGGAGGGCGGAAAACTGTTTTTT. Protein product: CASSYAGTEGGKLFF.

The chain joins TRBV19 to TRBJ1-1; 7 bases line up with TRBD1. The CDR3 runs 14 residues. The V gene's germline CDR1 is LNHDA and CDR2 SQIVND (reference sequence). Trimming took 6 bases from V and 5 from J; bases not matched to a gene: 9. The CDR3 is CASSRDREGTEAFF. The DNA of the CDR3 is TGTGCCAGTAGCCGAGACAGGGAGGGGACTGAAGCTTTCTTT.

The chain carries TRBV27 and TRBJ2-1, with D uncertain. Trimming pared 10 bases from V and 3 bases from J, leaving 10 bases between. The CDR3 loop spans 12 amino acids. Germline V gene data show CDR1 as MNHEY and CDR2 as SMNVEV (reference sequence). The CDR3 nucleotides read TGTGCCACCAGCCCCAGCTACAATGAGCAGTTCTTC. Translated: CATSPSYNEQFF.

J is TRBJ2-2 and V is TRBV7-3, with 10 bases aligning to TRBD1. The CDR3 runs to 15 residues. Losses at the gene ends were 5 bases for V and 2 bases for J; bases not matched to a gene: 2. Germline CDR1 SGHTA, CDR2 FQGTGA. CDR3 protein: CASSRDRGNTGELFF. CDR3 DNA sequence: TGTGCCAGCAGCCGGGACAGGGGAAACACCGGGGAGCTGTTTTTT.

This clone was seen more than once but under ten times. The CDR3 sequence: CASRPHQTDSYYGYTF. CDR3 DNA sequence: TGTGCCAGCAGACCCCATCAGACAGATTCCTACTATGGCTACACCTTC. V usage is TRBV6-6 and J usage is TRBJ1-2; a possible D gene is TRBD1 (5 bases). CDR1 and CDR2 (germline): MNHNY, SVGAGI (reference sequence). This CDR3 has 16 amino acids. V lost 6 bases and J lost 3, with 20 bases in between.

This clone showed up just a few times. The CDR3 loop is CASSTHPGRPNYGYTF. CDR3 nucleotide sequence: TGTGCCAGCAGTACCCACCCTGGACGGCCCAACTATGGCTACACCTTC. V is TRBV28 and J is TRBJ1-2; D uncertain. The CDR3 is 16 amino acids. Germline V gives CDR1 MDHEN, CDR2 SYDVKM. The ends were cut back, 5 bases at V and 2 bases at J, with 18 bases in the middle.

This clone was observed a handful of times. The chain joins TRBV5-5 to TRBJ1-5; no reliable D call. Trimming cost V 0 bases and J 4 bases, with 14 bases left between them. Germline values: CDR1 SGHKS, CDR2 YYEKEE (reference sequence). This CDR3 is built from 16 residues. The CDR3 nucleotides are TGTGCCAGCAGCTTGGCCGTCGGTTACGGGAATCAGCCCCAGCATTTT. As protein: CASSLAVGYGNQPQHF.

The V call is TRBV4-2, the J call TRBJ2-1; 10 positions agree with TRBD1. This CDR3 comprises 15 residues. J gave up 6 bases and V 2 bases, and 4 bases lay outside the gene matches. CDR1 and CDR2 from the germline V gene are LGHNA and YNFKEQ. The CDR3 region is CASSQRRTGGNEQFF. CDR3 in DNA: TGTGCCAGCAGCCAAAGAAGGACAGGGGGCAATGAGCAGTTCTTC.

This clone was observed many times. The chain joins TRBV7-9 to TRBJ1-5; 11 bases agree with TRBD1. The CDR3 length is 15 residues. Germline CDR1 is SEHNR and CDR2 is FQNEAQ (reference sequence). Unmatched junction bases numbered 4, after V lost 5 bases and J lost 4 bases. CDR3 DNA sequence: TGTGCCAGCAGCATTGGGACAGGGGGAAATCAGCCCCAGCATTTT. As protein: CASSIGTGGNQPQHF.

This rearrangement joins TRBV13 to TRBJ2-7; 9 nucleotides match TRBD1. The CDR3 length is 15 residues. Looked up from germline, CDR1 is PRHDT and CDR2 is FYEKMQ (reference sequence). J gave up 4 bases and V 4 bases, and 8 bases lay outside the gene matches. The CDR3 loop reads CASSYGTGSGYEQYF. CDR3 nucleotides: TGTGCCAGCAGCTATGGGACAGGGTCAGGATACGAGCAGTACTTC.

The DNA of the CDR3 is TGTGCCAGCAGTTACTCCATCGAGGATCGTAGCGGGACAGATACGCAGTATTTT. Its protein product is CASSYSIEDRSGTDTQYF. The chain links TRBV6-2 or TRBV6-3 to TRBJ2-3; 7 nucleotides match TRBD2. The CDR3 has 18 amino acids. With V trimmed by 0 bases and J by 3 bases, 12 bases remained unmatched. Germline V gene data show CDR1 as MNHEY and CDR2 as SVGEGT.

The J gene is TRBJ1-2, the V gene TRBV29-1, with TRBD1 as a possible D gene (6 bases). Germline V lookup: CDR1 SQVTM, CDR2 ANQGSEA. CDR3 length equals 14 residues. The V and J ends lost 1 base and 4 bases respectively, with 13 bases between them. The CDR3 is CSVEGGDKIYGYTF. The CDR3 nucleotides read TGCAGCGTTGAAGGGGGGGACAAAATCTATGGCTACACCTTC.

The chain uses TRBV7-3 and TRBJ2-3; a possible D gene is TRBD2 (5 bases). V was shortened by 2 bases and J by 6 bases, with 12 bases between the two germline ends. This CDR3 region has 14 residues. Germline values: CDR1 SGHTA, CDR2 FQGTGA. CDR3 coding DNA: TGTGCCAGCAGCTTAGTCCCTAGCTTGGATACGCAGTATTTT. Protein sequence: CASSLVPSLDTQYF.

This clone appeared many times. The DNA for the CDR3 is TGTGCCAGCAGCTTTATGACCTCAGGGGAGCAGTACTTC. It translates to CASSFMTSGEQYF. The chain couples TRBV7-2 to TRBJ2-7; D might be TRBD1 (5 bases). Per the germline V gene, CDR1 is SGHTA and CDR2 is FQGNSA. The V end was cut by 3 bases, the J end by 7 bases, with 13 bases between. The CDR3 length is 13 residues.

CDR3: CASSLGQGAAGRGYTF. The CDR3 DNA sequence: TGTGCCAGCAGCTTAGGACAGGGAGCCGCGGGGAGGGGCTACACCTTC. The gene calls are TRBV11-2 and TRBJ1-2, with 7 bases identical to TRBD1. The CDR3 totals 16 residues. V gave up 1 base and J gave up 8 bases; unmatched junction bases: 13. Germline V lookup: CDR1 SGHAT, CDR2 FQNNGV.

This clone was recorded a few times. The V and J genes are TRBV4-2 and TRBJ2-1; no definite D call. Trimming removed 4 bases at V and 0 bases at J, with 13 bases between. This CDR3 comprises 16 residues. Germline CDR1 reads LGHNA; CDR2 reads YNFKEQ. CDR3 DNA: TGTGCCAGCAGCCCCGACATAGCTCTCTCCTACAATGAGCAGTTCTTC. Its protein is CASSPDIALSYNEQFF.

The chain uses TRBV2 and TRBJ1-2; D unclear. Germline-derived CDR1 and CDR2 are SNHLY and FYNNEI. With 3 bases removed from V and 4 bases from J, the gap between germline ends came to 6 bases. The CDR3 is 12 amino acids. The CDR3 coding sequence is TGTGCCAGCAGTGAGGCAGCCTATGGCTACACCTTC. Amino acids: CASSEAAYGYTF. Full variable domain (missing parts from reference TRBV2 and TRBJ1-2): EPEVTQTPSHQVTQMGQEVILRCVPISNHLYFYWYRQILGQKVEFLVSFYNNEISEKSEIFDDQFSVERPDGSNFTLKIRSTKLEDSAMYFCASSEAAYGYTFGSGTRLTVV.

Turning to this clone: Other DNA sequences in this specimen translate into the identical CDR3. This CDR3 is CASSLGNQPQHF. The CDR3 region has the DNA TGTGCCAGCAGTCTGGGCAATCAGCCCCAGCATTTT. The chain carries TRBV28 and TRBJ1-5; D unresolved. Germline V gives CDR1 MDHEN, CDR2 SYDVKM. V lost 5 bases and J 2 bases, leaving 4 bases between the germline ends. This CDR3 is built from 12 residues.